The 7 T cell receptor beta chains reported below all come from one sample, sequenced in a study of Graves' ophthalmopathy and Graves' hyperthyroidism. Amplification targeted the TCR beta CDR3 regions, with RNA transcripts as the source material. HTBI-primed RT-PCR formed the first round, and a multiplex PCR formed the second. TCRdb independently ran MiXCR on the multiplex PCR reads; one entry per CDR3 protein. The table includes roughly 1.1 million distinct CDR3 sequences, roughly two fifths detected once. The source material was peripheral blood or thyroid tissue (not recorded which). The receptors derive from an adult man with Graves' hyperthyroidism.

This clonotype was detected only a few times. The chain is built from TRBV6-2 or TRBV6-3 and TRBJ1-5; 7 nucleotides line up with TRBD1. Germline trimming cut 2 bases from V and 7 bases from J; bases unmatched to any gene: 2. The germline V gene encodes CDR1 MNHEY and CDR2 SVGEGT. The CDR3 consists of 13 residues. The CDR3 coding sequence is TGTGCCAGCAGTTACGAGGGGGCCCAGCCCCAGCATTTT. Translating it yields CASSYEGAQPQHF.

The chain combines TRBV20-1 with TRBJ2-7, with a tentative D call TRBD1 (6 bases). The V end was cut by 0 bases, the J end by 9 bases, with 9 bases between. In germline, CDR1 is DFQATT, CDR2 SNEGSKA (reference sequence). This CDR3 spans 11 amino acids. Here the CDR3 reads CSARDGGVQYF. DNA for the CDR3: TGCAGTGCTAGAGATGGGGGCGTGCAGTACTTC.

CDR3 loop: CASSFDPSGTSSYEQYF. The CDR3 DNA follows: TGTGCCAGCAGTTTCGACCCATCCGGGACTAGCTCCTACGAGCAGTACTTC. The rearrangement links TRBV12-3 or TRBV12-4 to TRBJ2-7; 8 nucleotides agree with TRBD2. The length of the CDR3 is 17 residues. V dropped 3 bases and J dropped 0; count of bases not matched to a gene: 10.

The chain has TRBV7-2 and TRBJ1-2; TRBD1 might be the D (5 bases). V was trimmed by 1 base and J by 4 bases, leaving 16 bases between them. The CDR3 is 16 residues long. Germline V gene sequence: CDR1 SGHTA, CDR2 FQGNSA. The CDR3 DNA reads TGTGCCAGCAGCTTAGACGTGATAGGGACCCCCTATGGCTACACCTTC. As protein: CASSLDVIGTPYGYTF.

This clonotype was counted between two and nine times. V usage is TRBV7-8 and J usage is TRBJ2-5; D possibly uses TRBD1 or TRBD2 (5 bases each). The germline V and J ends were trimmed by 7 bases and 1 base, with 13 bases remaining between them. The CDR3 spans 14 residues. Germline assignment: CDR1 SGHVS and CDR2 FQNEAQ. The CDR3, as DNA: TGTGCCAGCATCGAGGGACGGAGCCAAGAGACCCAGTACTTC. This encodes CASIEGRSQETQYF.

In the case of this clonotype: A much larger clone differs from this one at a single base, so this may be a read error. V gene TRBV7-4 combines with J gene TRBJ2-5; TRBD1 might be the D (7 bases). The germline V gene encodes CDR1 SGHVT and CDR2 SQSDAQ. The length of the CDR3 is 14 residues. CDR3: CASWGDRKQETRYF. Here the CDR3 DNA reads TGTGCCAGCTGGGGGGACAGAAAACAAGAGACCCGGTACTTC.

This clonotype was detected only a few times. V and J are TRBV25-1 and TRBJ2-7; 7 nucleotides line up with TRBD1. The V gene end was trimmed by 3 bases and the J gene end by 3 bases; junction bases not matched to a gene: 8. Germline CDR1 is MGHDK and CDR2 is SYGVNS. The length of the CDR3 is 15 residues. The CDR3 sequence: CASSDAWTGSYEQYF. CDR3 coding DNA: TGTGCCAGCAGTGATGCCTGGACAGGTAGCTACGAGCAGTACTTC.